Presented here are 17 T cell receptor beta chains from one specimen sequenced in a study of T cell responses to AZD1222 COVID-19 vaccine. Assay: immunoSEQ multiplex PCR; the TCRdb copy retains only in-frame clones and omits some. The repertoire holds more than 150,000 clones, with about 89% as singletons. The specimen comprised peripheral blood, sampled on day 0 of MenACWY control vaccination. All receptors come from an adult in good health.

The rearrangement links TRBV4-3 to TRBJ1-3; D unresolved. The germline V and J ends were trimmed by 6 bases and 2 bases, with 14 bases remaining between them. In germline, CDR1 is LGHNA, CDR2 YSLEER. The CDR3 has 15 amino acids. The DNA for the CDR3 is TGCGCCAGCAGTATAGAGGTCGAGACTGGAAACACCATATATTTT. Its protein is CASSIEVETGNTIYF.

The rearrangement uses TRBV6-1 and TRBJ1-6; D ambiguous. This CDR3 spans 15 amino acids. The V end was cut by 2 bases, the J end by 8 bases, with 13 bases between. Germline V gives CDR1 MNHNS, CDR2 SASEGT. The CDR3 sequence: CASSEMDGDDSPLHF. In nucleotides, the CDR3 is TGTGCCAGCAGTGAAATGGATGGAGATGATTCACCCCTCCACTTT.

The chain combines TRBV10-3 with TRBJ1-2, with 9 bases aligning to TRBD1. With 0 bases clipped from V and 8 bases from J, the junction kept 10 bases outside the gene matches. Germline V lookup: CDR1 ENHRY, CDR2 SYGVKD. CDR3 length: 16 residues. The chain's CDR3 is CAISESVTGGIAGYTF. In DNA, the CDR3 is TGTGCCATCAGTGAGTCCGTAACAGGGGGCATCGCGGGCTACACCTTC.

The chain carries TRBV4-3 and TRBJ2-6; D may be TRBD2 (6 bases). This CDR3 has 17 residues. The germline gives CDR1 LGHNA, CDR2 YSLEER. V was trimmed by 0 bases and J by 0 bases, leaving 9 bases between them. The CDR3 reads CASSQEGGISGANVLTF. The CDR3 nucleotides read TGCGCCAGCAGCCAAGAAGGCGGGATCTCTGGGGCCAACGTCCTGACTTTC.

This sequence joins TRBV2 and TRBJ2-5, with 10 bases matching TRBD1. Germline CDR1 is SNHLY and CDR2 is FYNNEI. V dropped 7 bases and J dropped 5; count of bases not matched to a gene: 10. CDR3 length equals 15 residues. CDR3 sequence reads: CASNRDRGRRETQYF. CDR3 nucleotide sequence: TGTGCCAGCAATAGAGACAGGGGGCGACGGGAGACCCAGTACTTC.

The chain combines TRBV4-1 with TRBJ2-7; TRBD1 is a possible D gene (6 bases). The CDR3 contains 15 residues. V was cut by 6 bases and J by 2 bases, with 17 bases left in between. CDR1 and CDR2 (germline): MGHRA, YSYEKL. Written as DNA, the CDR3 is TGCGCCAGCAGACAGCAGGGGTCCACGACCTACGAGCAGTACTTC. Its protein is CASRQQGSTTYEQYF.

The J gene is TRBJ1-4, the V gene TRBV4-3; D is perhaps TRBD1 (6 bases). The CDR3 is 19 amino acids. The V and J ends lost 0 bases and 1 base respectively, with 18 bases between them. Per germline, CDR1 LGHNA and CDR2 YSLEER. The CDR3 reads CASSQEWAGDKGTNEKLFF. The CDR3, as DNA: TGCGCCAGCAGCCAAGAGTGGGCAGGGGATAAGGGAACTAATGAAAAACTGTTTTTT.

The chain carries TRBV6-5 and TRBJ2-3; either TRBD1 or TRBD2 may supply D (5 bases each). The CDR3 is 14 residues long. Germline V gives CDR1 MNHEY, CDR2 SVGAGI. V was shortened by 9 bases and J by 4 bases, with 17 bases between the two germline ends. The DNA for the CDR3 is TGTGCCAGTAATTCCGGGACGGAGGCAGATACGCAGTATTTT. This translates into CASNSGTEADTQYF.

With regard to this clone: In the same sample, other DNA sequences code for this CDR3. CDR3 residues: CASSSPQRGNEQFF. CDR3 coding DNA: TGTGCCAGCAGCTCCCCCCAAAGAGGTAATGAGCAGTTCTTC. The chain is built from TRBV7-9 and TRBJ2-1; D not certain. The CDR3 is 14 residues long. Between the trimmed V and J ends, which lost 4 bases and 7 bases, there was a span of 14 bases. Germline CDR1 is SEHNR and CDR2 is FQNEAQ (reference sequence).

DNA of the CDR3: TGTGCCAGCAGCGGTTGGGGGGGTCCCTACGAGCAGTACTTC. Its protein product is CASSGWGGPYEQYF. V is TRBV6-5 and J is TRBJ2-7, with 7 bases matching TRBD2. The CDR3 has 14 residues. The ends lost 6 bases at V and 2 bases at J; junction bases unmatched: 7. CDR1 MNHEY and CDR2 SVGAGI come from the germline V gene.

V usage is TRBV20-1 and J usage is TRBJ2-1; 12 bases are a match to TRBD2. Trimming removed 3 bases from V and 0 bases from J; junction bases left unmatched: 9. The CDR3 length is 18 residues. Germline V gives CDR1 DFQATT, CDR2 SNEGSKA (reference sequence). The DNA for the CDR3 is TGCAGTGCTAGTTCTGGACTAGCGGGAATAGACTCCTACAATGAGCAGTTCTTC. Translating gives CSASSGLAGIDSYNEQFF.

The chain recombines TRBV6-4 with TRBJ1-5; D is possibly TRBD1 (6 bases). From germline, CDR1 is MRHNA and CDR2 SNTAGT. This CDR3 is 12 amino acids long. Deletions cut 6 bases from V and 13 bases from J, with 16 bases between. CDR3 coding DNA: TGTGCCAGCAGCCCAAGGACAGATTTACAGCATTTT. Encoded protein: CASSPRTDLQHF.

J is TRBJ2-2 and V is TRBV7-2, with no clear D. The CDR3 covers 16 residues. With 5 bases removed from V and 1 base from J, the gap between germline ends came to 14 bases. Germline assignment: CDR1 SGHTA and CDR2 FQGNSA. The CDR3 loop reads CASSPRLGRNTGELFF. CDR3 nucleotide sequence: TGTGCCAGCAGCCCTCGGTTGGGAAGGAACACCGGGGAGCTGTTTTTT.

The chain employs TRBV3-1 (or the pseudogene TRBV3-2) and TRBJ2-5, with D perhaps matching TRBD2 (5 bases). The V end lost 3 bases, the J end lost 5 bases, and 10 bases lay between the germline ends. Germline V gene data show CDR1 as LGHDT and CDR2 as YNNKEL (reference sequence). The CDR3 spans 13 residues. CDR3 DNA sequence: TGTGCCAGCAGCCAGGCGGGTGTGGAGACCCAGTACTTC. Translating gives CASSQAGVETQYF.

The rearrangement links TRBV27 to TRBJ2-1; D remains unclear. Trimming cost V 3 bases and J 6 bases, with 9 bases left between them. This CDR3 comprises 13 residues. Germline lookup yields CDR1 MNHEY and CDR2 SMNVEV (reference sequence). CDR3 residues: CASSFNVGNEQFF. For the CDR3, the DNA is TGTGCCAGCAGTTTTAACGTTGGCAATGAGCAGTTCTTC.

The V call is TRBV7-8, the J call TRBJ1-5; 9 nucleotides line up with TRBD1. Unmatched junction bases numbered 7, after V lost 2 bases and J lost 5 bases. From germline, CDR1 is SGHVS and CDR2 FQNEAQ. This CDR3 comprises 16 residues. Here the CDR3 DNA reads TGTGCCAGCAGCTTAAGTAGTACAGGGGGCTATCAGCCCCAGCATTTT. Translating it yields CASSLSSTGGYQPQHF. Complete variable domain (other parts from reference TRBV7-8 and TRBJ1-5): GAGVSQSPRYKVAKRGQDVALRCDPISGHVSLFWYQQALGQGPEFLTYFQNEAQLDKSGLPSDRFFAERPEGSVSTLKIQRTQQEDSAVYLCASSLSSTGGYQPQHFGDGTRLSIL.

This clone turned up a few times. The V call is TRBV5-1, the J call TRBJ2-1; D may correspond to TRBD1 or TRBD2 (7 bases each). The CDR3 has 15 residues. Between the trimmed V and J ends, which lost 0 bases and 10 bases, there was a span of 17 bases. The germline CDR1 and CDR2 sequences are SGHRS and YFSETQ. CDR3 coding DNA: TGCGCCAGCAGCTTGGCCGTAGGGACAGCGGGGGAGCAGTTCTTC. This gives the protein CASSLAVGTAGEQFF.